The 23 T cell receptor beta chains given below trace back to one sample, sequenced in a study of T cell responses to AZD1222 COVID-19 vaccine. Clones were read by immunoSEQ multiplex PCR, and TCRdb kept only the in-frame ones, dropping some. The data show about 170,000 clones, roughly 89% seen once. Source: peripheral blood, taken 28 days after the second AZD1222 dose. These receptors were obtained from an adult who received the AZD1222 COVID-19 vaccine.

J is TRBJ2-7 and V is TRBV13; weak D call: TRBD2 (6 bases). With 8 bases removed from V and 1 base from J, the gap between germline ends came to 18 bases. The CDR3 runs 15 residues. Germline CDR1 PRHDT, CDR2 FYEKMQ (reference sequence). In DNA form, the CDR3 reads TGTGCCAGCGCTGGAGGGCCTACCAGTTCCTACGAGCAGTACTTC. Translating gives CASAGGPTSSYEQYF.

The chain uses TRBV7-2 and TRBJ2-7; 9 bases are shared with TRBD1. Germline loops: CDR1 SGHTA, CDR2 FQGNSA. The ends lost 1 base at V and 5 bases at J; junction bases unmatched: 9. The CDR3 sequence is 16 residues long. The CDR3 here is CASSLGTQGAWDEQYF. As DNA, the CDR3 is TGTGCCAGCAGCTTAGGGACACAGGGGGCCTGGGACGAGCAGTACTTC.

V gene TRBV12-5 combines with J gene TRBJ1-5; tentative D call: TRBD1 (6 bases). Germline CDR1 reads LGHNT; CDR2 reads FRNRAP. CDR3 length: 14 residues. V was cut by 4 bases and J by 3 bases, with 10 bases left in between. The chain's CDR3 is CASGSTGLNQPQHF. For the CDR3, the DNA is TGTGCTAGTGGTTCGACAGGACTCAATCAGCCCCAGCATTTT.

V is TRBV7-8 and J is TRBJ1-5; 8 nucleotides align to TRBD1. The CDR3 runs 16 residues. The V segment lost 5 bases and the J segment 7 bases; nucleotides outside the gene matches: 13. CDR1 is SGHVS, CDR2 FQNEAQ, per germline. CDR3 DNA sequence: TGTGCCAGCAGCCCCGGACAGGGTAGGACCTGGCAGCCCCAGCATTTT. Amino acids: CASSPGQGRTWQPQHF. Full variable domain (rest looked up from reference TRBV7-8 and TRBJ1-5): GAGVSQSPRYKVAKRGQDVALRCDPISGHVSLFWYQQALGQGPEFLTYFQNEAQLDKSGLPSDRFFAERPEGSVSTLKIQRTQQEDSAVYLCASSPGQGRTWQPQHFGDGTRLSIL.

This clone has only one observation. The CDR3 region is CASSFGVREKLFF. CDR3 sequence (DNA): TGTGCCAGCAGCTTTGGCGTGAGAGAAAAACTGTTTTTT. This sequence joins TRBV7-2 and TRBJ1-4; D unclear. The CDR3 runs to 13 residues. Trimming left V 3 bases short and J 8 bases short, with 10 bases between. From germline, CDR1 is SGHTA and CDR2 FQGNSA.

The chain uses TRBV18 and TRBJ2-5; 7 nucleotides match TRBD1. This CDR3 has 15 amino acids. V dropped 2 bases and J dropped 2; count of bases not matched to a gene: 5. CDR1 is KGHSH and CDR2 is LQKENI in the germline V gene. The CDR3 DNA reads TGTGCCAGCTCACCAATGCTGGGACAGCAAGAGACCCAGTACTTC. Its protein product is CASSPMLGQQETQYF.

V usage is TRBV15 and J usage is TRBJ1-2; no reliable D call. The CDR3 spans 14 residues. Germline CDR1 and CDR2: LNHNV and YYDKDF (reference sequence). V lost 0 bases and J lost 3, with 8 bases in between. This CDR3 is CATSRDREYYGYTF. The CDR3 coding sequence is TGTGCCACCAGCAGAGATAGGGAATACTATGGCTACACCTTC.

V usage is TRBV18 and J usage is TRBJ2-1; the match to TRBD2 covers 11 bases. After removal of 3 bases from V and 0 bases from J, the junction contained 7 bases not matched to a gene. The germline gives CDR1 KGHSH, CDR2 LQKENI. The CDR3 loop spans 18 amino acids. The CDR3 sequence is CASSPGLAAGTSYNEQFF. DNA for the CDR3: TGTGCCAGCTCACCGGGACTAGCGGCGGGCACCTCCTACAATGAGCAGTTCTTC. The complete variable domain, with remaining parts taken from reference TRBV18 and TRBJ2-1, reads NAGVMQNPRHLVRRRGQEARLRCSPMKGHSHVYWYRQLPEEGLKFMVYLQKENIIDESGMPKERFSAEFPKEGPSILRIQQVVRGDSAAYFCASSPGLAAGTSYNEQFFGPGTRLTVL.

The genes are TRBV18 and TRBJ1-3, with D hard to call. Between the trimmed V and J ends, which lost 4 bases and 6 bases, there was a span of 16 bases. Germline V CDR1 and CDR2: KGHSH, LQKENI. This CDR3 is 15 amino acids long. CDR3 DNA: TGTGCCAGCTCACGAGCCGACACTCGGGAAAACACCATATATTTT. Protein sequence: CASSRADTRENTIYF.

The V and J genes are TRBV6-5 and TRBJ1-2, with 9 bases matching TRBD1. Germline V gene data show CDR1 as MNHEY and CDR2 as SVGAGI. The CDR3 spans 13 residues. V gave up 6 bases and J gave up 7 bases; unmatched junction bases: 6. The CDR3 spells CASRLQGAGGYTF. The CDR3 region has the DNA TGTGCCAGCAGGCTACAGGGGGCCGGTGGCTACACCTTC.

The rearrangement links TRBV4-1 to TRBJ2-1; D call uncertain. V shed 5 bases and J shed 8 bases, with 13 bases lying between them. There are 13 residues in the CDR3. The germline V gene encodes CDR1 MGHRA and CDR2 YSYEKL. CDR3 region: CASSYGRWDEQFF. CDR3 in DNA: TGCGCCAGCAGCTACGGAAGGTGGGATGAGCAGTTCTTC.

This chain joins TRBV12-3 or TRBV12-4 and TRBJ1-1, with 9 bases fitting TRBD1. Trimming at V came to 6 bases and at J to 7 bases, leaving 6 bases not matched to a gene. The CDR3 covers 13 residues. This CDR3 reads CASSSGQGLEAFF. The CDR3 coding sequence is TGTGCCAGCAGCTCCGGACAGGGGCTTGAAGCTTTCTTT.

This chain uses TRBV4-1 with TRBJ2-4; TRBD1 or TRBD2 may be the D gene (5 bases each). The germline V and J ends were trimmed by 0 bases and 5 bases, with 11 bases remaining between them. The CDR3 covers 15 residues. Germline CDR1 MGHRA, CDR2 YSYEKL. The CDR3 sequence: CASSQERGVQNIQYF. CDR3 sequence (DNA): TGCGCCAGCAGCCAAGAAAGGGGAGTCCAAAACATTCAGTACTTC.

The chain joins TRBV12-1 to TRBJ2-7; TRBD1 is the table's D call and was not checked against the DNA. TRBV12-1 is listed as a pseudogene. The CDR3 contains 16 residues. This chain's CDR3 is CASSFFDRLSYYEQYF. Written as DNA, the CDR3 is TGTGCCAGCAGCTTTTTTGACAGGCTATCATACTACGAGCAGTACTTC.

This clone has just a few counts. Other DNA sequences within the sample encode an identical CDR3. This chain links TRBV12-3 or TRBV12-4 with TRBJ2-3; no clear D. The CDR3 has 12 amino acids. V was cut by 3 bases and J by 2 bases, with 3 bases left in between. The CDR3 spells CASSLVTDTQYF. The DNA of the CDR3 is TGTGCCAGCAGTTTGGTCACAGATACGCAGTATTTT.

V usage is TRBV5-4 and J usage is TRBJ2-1, with 13 bases aligning to TRBD2. Trimming removed 0 bases from V and 6 bases from J; junction bases left unmatched: 3. The CDR3 extends over 16 amino acids. Germline V gene sequence: CDR1 SGHNT, CDR2 YYREEE (reference sequence). The CDR3 bases are TGTGCCAGCAGCTTGGGATGGACTAGCGGGGGCAATGAGCAGTTCTTC. It is translated as CASSLGWTSGGNEQFF.

Concerning this clone: The same CDR3 can be traced to other DNA sequences in this sample. The chain recombines TRBV7-2 with TRBJ1-2; D unclear. V was clipped by 1 base and J by 4 bases, with 4 bases between them. Germline V gene sequence: CDR1 SGHTA, CDR2 FQGNSA. CDR3 length: 12 residues. The CDR3 bases are TGTGCCAGCAGCTTAGATGGCTATGGCTACACCTTC. Protein product: CASSLDGYGYTF. Together with reference TRBV7-2 and TRBJ1-2, the CDR3 gives the full variable domain: GAGVSQSPSNKVTEKGKDVELRCDPISGHTALYWYRQSLGQGLEFLIYFQGNSAPDKSGLPSDRFSAERTGGSVSTLTIQRTQQEDSAVYLCASSLDGYGYTFGSGTRLTVV.

V usage is TRBV19 and J usage is TRBJ1-3; D is ambiguous. V was trimmed by 5 bases and J by 0 bases, leaving 11 bases between them. The CDR3 has 15 residues. The germline V gene encodes CDR1 LNHDA and CDR2 SQIVND (reference sequence). CDR3 in DNA: TGTGCCAGTAGTCTCTCTCCAGTCTCTGGAAACACCATATATTTT. Amino acids: CASSLSPVSGNTIYF.

The chain uses TRBV7-9 and TRBJ2-5; D unresolved. The length of the CDR3 is 14 residues. Trimming shortened V by 2 bases and J by 2 bases, and 9 bases separated the two germline ends. Germline V gene lookup returns CDR1 SEHNR and CDR2 FQNEAQ (reference sequence). The CDR3 nucleotides read TGTGCCAGCAGCTTAAACTCTGGGCAAGAGACCCAGTACTTC. It translates to CASSLNSGQETQYF.

The chain joins TRBV15 to TRBJ1-3; 7 nucleotides agree with TRBD1. The CDR3 is 15 residues long. The V gene end was trimmed by 0 bases and the J gene end by 7 bases; junction bases not matched to a gene: 6. Germline V gives CDR1 LNHNV, CDR2 YYDKDF (reference sequence). The CDR3 here is CATSRDRGRGNTIYF. The CDR3 bases are TGTGCCACCAGCAGAGATCGAGGCAGGGGGAACACCATATATTTT.

The chain employs TRBV19 and TRBJ1-1; D is uncertain. The CDR3 has 16 residues. Germline V CDR1 and CDR2: LNHDA, SQIVND (reference sequence). Trimming took off 0 bases at V and 1 base at J, with 12 bases between the two ends. Here the CDR3 reads CASSIDLRTPNTEAFF. The CDR3 coding sequence is TGTGCCAGTAGTATAGATCTCCGGACCCCGAACACTGAAGCTTTCTTT.

The chain links TRBV18 to TRBJ1-5, with D perhaps TRBD1 (5 bases). The V end lost 8 bases, the J end lost 4 bases, and 15 bases lay between the germline ends. The germline V gene encodes CDR1 KGHSH and CDR2 LQKENI. The CDR3 has 14 amino acids. CDR3 coding DNA: TGTGCCAGCGCTGACTGGGGGTATAATCAGCCCCAGCATTTT. Its translation: CASADWGYNQPQHF.

This sequence joins TRBV20-1 and TRBJ1-2, with D possibly matching TRBD1 (6 bases). CDR3 length equals 13 residues. The germline CDR1 and CDR2 sequences are DFQATT and SNEGSKA (reference sequence). V dropped 3 bases and J dropped 7 bases, with 15 bases sitting between them. CDR3 protein: CSASPAGVPGYTF. In DNA form, the CDR3 reads TGCAGTGCTAGTCCCGCAGGGGTACCTGGCTACACCTTC.